This is a list of T cell receptor beta chains from one sample in a study of T cells in Graves' hyperthyroidism and ophthalmopathy. TCRdb analysed the multiplex PCR reads with MiXCR anew, one entry per CDR3 protein. This sample yields hundreds of thousands of distinct CDR3 sequences, of which approximately 20% are seen a single time; about 50% belongs to the top ten. The material sequenced was blood. These receptors all stem from a man aged 40-55 years with Graves' ophthalmopathy. CDR3s include the opening cysteine and the closing phenylalanine or tryptophan. A D gene is named only where the DNA matches it firmly. Rows give clone size only sometimes, using once, few, many, or a class for an expanded clone.

many	TRBV29-1	-	TRBJ2-1	TGCAGCGTTGGCGGGGGCGCCTACAATGAGCAGTTCTTC	CSVGGGAYNEQFF
-	TRBV5-5	TRBD1	TRBJ1-1	TGTGCCCCTCTTGAGGACATCGACCCCAGGGGGACTGAAGCTTTCTTT	CAPLEDIDPRGTEAFF
many	TRBV11-2	TRBD2	TRBJ2-1	TGTGCCAGCAGCCCCATGACTAGCGGGGGGGGACCCTACAATGAGCAGTTCTTC	CASSPMTSGGGPYNEQFF
few	TRBV4-1	TRBD1	TRBJ1-1	TGCGCCAGCAGCAGGGGGACAGCTCAGGGGACTGAAGCTTTCTTT	CASSRGTAQGTEAFF
many	TRBV18	-	TRBJ2-7	TGTGCCAGCTCACCCCCCGTCACCTACGAGCAGTACTTC	CASSPPVTYEQYF
many	TRBV7-8	-	TRBJ1-5	TGTGCCAGCAGCTTAGCCTTGGTTAACGGCAATCAGCCCCAGCATTTT	CASSLALVNGNQPQHF
-	TRBV6-9	-	TRBJ2-1	TGTGCCAGCAGTTATCGGAGGGCCGGCTACAATGAGCAGTTCTTC	CASSYRRAGYNEQFF
few	TRBV20-1	TRBD1	TRBJ2-3	TGCAGTGCTAGGGGCCCCCTTGGACAGGGAGGTGACACAGATACGCAGTATTTT	CSARGPLGQGGDTDTQYF
few	TRBV7-9	TRBD1	TRBJ2-2	TGTGCCAGCAGCCAACCGGGACAGGGGGCGGCGGGGGAGCTGTTTTTT	CASSQPGQGAAGELFF
-	TRBV30	TRBD2	TRBJ2-5	TGTGCCTGGAGTGTGGCGGGAGGGTTGGAGACCCAGTACTTC	CAWSVAGGLETQYF
many	TRBV12-3/TRBV12-4	-	TRBJ2-1	TGTGCCAGCAGTTCTGGCACGGGACGGGAGCAGTTCTTC	CASSSGTGREQFF
-	TRBV20-1	TRBD2	TRBJ2-7	TGCAGTGCACAAGCTCTAGCGGGAGTCTACGAGCAGTACTTC	CSAQALAGVYEQYF
few	TRBV5-1	-	TRBJ1-2	TGTGCCAGCAGTCCTAACATTAGACGGGGAGGCTATGGCTACACCTTC	CASSPNIRRGGYGYTF
few	TRBV30	-	TRBJ1-1	TGTGCCTGGGAAGGGCAGACAATGAACACTGAAGCTTTCTTT	CAWEGQTMNTEAFF
-	TRBV7-9	-	TRBJ1-5	TGTGCCAGCAGCCACAAAGACAGTACAATTAATCAGCCCCAGCATTTT	CASSHKDSTINQPQHF
many	TRBV30	TRBD1	TRBJ1-5	TGTGCCTGGAGTCGGTCCGACAGGGGGCAGCGCAATCAGCCCCAGCATTTT	CAWSRSDRGQRNQPQHF
many	TRBV11-2	-	TRBJ2-3	TGTGCCAGCAGCTTAGGCAGGCTCACAGATACGCAGTATTTT	CASSLGRLTDTQYF
-	TRBV6-1	-	TRBJ1-1	TGTGCCAGCAGTCTCCAGGGGAAATACACTGAAGCTTTCTTT	CASSLQGKYTEAFF
many	TRBV5-8	-	TRBJ1-1	TGTGCCAGCAGCTTGTTCGCGGGGGGTGCTAGAAGGACTGAAGCTTTCTTT	CASSLFAGGARRTEAFF
-	TRBV5-1	TRBD1	TRBJ2-4	TGCGCCAGCAGCTTGGCTATACAGGGGGTCCAAAACATTCAGTACTTC	CASSLAIQGVQNIQYF
few	TRBV7-9	TRBD1	TRBJ1-2	TGTGCCAGCAGCTTAGCCGGGACAGGGGATGGCTACACCTTC	CASSLAGTGDGYTF
few	TRBV7-8	-	TRBJ2-5	TGTGCCAGCAGCTTATCCCAGGGCAGCCCACAAGAGACCCAGTACTTC	CASSLSQGSPQETQYF
-	TRBV5-1	-	TRBJ2-5	TGCGCCAGCAGCTTTGCAGGAGAACAAGAGACCCAGTACTTC	CASSFAGEQETQYF
many	TRBV3-1	-	TRBJ2-5	TGTGCCAGCTCGAGGACAGAGGGGGAGACCCAGTACTTC	CASSRTEGETQYF
-	TRBV20-1	TRBD1	TRBJ1-2	TGCAGTGCGAGGACAGGTGGGCCCCTCTTCTATGGCTACACCTTC	CSARTGGPLFYGYTF
few	TRBV5-1	-	TRBJ1-5	TGCGCCAGCAGCCCGGGCGAGATGAATCAGCCCCAGCATTTT	CASSPGEMNQPQHF
many	TRBV5-5	TRBD1	TRBJ1-1	TGTGCCAGCAGCTATGGACAGGGTCGAGCTTTCTTT	CASSYGQGRAFF
-	TRBV6-5	-	TRBJ1-1	TGTGCCAGCAGTTACTCGGGGGTAGGGAGGAACACTGAAGCTTTCTTT	CASSYSGVGRNTEAFF
-	TRBV10-3	-	TRBJ1-1	TGTGCCATCAGAATCCGGGATATGAACACTGAAGCTTTCTTT	CAIRIRDMNTEAFF